This TCR beta chain is drawn from a study of Graves' ophthalmopathy and Graves' hyperthyroidism. Study-level background: Prior to any treatment, peripheral blood was collected at the time of initial diagnosis.

Researchers took RNA transcripts and amplified TCR beta CDR3 regions from them. HTBI-primed RT-PCR formed the first round, and a multiplex PCR formed the second. Via MiXCR, TCRdb re-called the multiplex PCR reads, giving one row per CDR3 protein. The sample contains over 150,000 distinct CDR3 sequences, roughly 37% of which appear only once. Trimming cost V 3 bases and J 5 bases, with 13 bases left between them. The CDR3 has 14 residues. Overall study findings and caveats: In blood, most expanded thyroid clonotypes above 0.001 frequency were also detected. Sensitivity reached 85% to 90% and specificity 81.08% for a 13-signature model separating ophthalmopathy from stable hyperthyroidism.

A note on this clonotype: Its antigen is still unknown.

The material sequenced was peripheral blood. The chain couples TRBV12-3 or TRBV12-4 to TRBJ1-1, with D possibly TRBD1 on 6 matching bases. The source of this sequence is a woman aged 35 to 49 with Graves' ophthalmopathy. In DNA, the CDR3 is TGTGCCAGCAGTTTTTGGGGGCCTGGGACTGAAGCTTTCTTT. Amino acid sequence: CASSFWGPGTEAFF.